This is a list of T cell receptor beta chains from one sample in a study of technical replicates of blood from a handful of donors. TCRdb's table, derived via immunoSEQ multiplex PCR, lists solely in-frame clones and lacks some. The sample includes over 70,000 clones, approximately 94% seen only once; the top ten take about 0.4%. Sequenced input: T cells isolated from PBMCs. These receptors were taken from a human donor in good health. The CDR3 runs from the conserved cysteine through the conserved F or W. The order of the fields is clone size, V gene, D gene, J gene, CDR3 DNA, CDR3 protein. The D gene is left open where the match is weak. The size of a clone is reported for some rows only, either as once, few or many, or as a class for expanded clones.

clone size: .
V gene: TRBV9
D gene: .
J gene: TRBJ1-2
CDR3 DNA: TGTGCCAGCAGCTTCAATCTGGAGGGCCCGGGCTACACCTTC
CDR3 protein: CASSFNLEGPGYTF

clone size: .
V gene: TRBV19
D gene: TRBD2
J gene: TRBJ2-1
CDR3 DNA: TGTGCCAGTAAGAACGGGAGGGAGCAGTTCTTC
CDR3 protein: CASKNGREQFF

clone size: .
V gene: TRBV7-9
D gene: .
J gene: TRBJ1-4
CDR3 DNA: TGTGCCAGCGCCATCCGGGAGAATGAAAAACTGTTTTTT
CDR3 protein: CASAIRENEKLFF

clone size: .
V gene: TRBV4-1
D gene: .
J gene: TRBJ1-2
CDR3 DNA: TGCGCCAGCAGCCTTGGTCCTGACTCCTATGGCTACACCTTC
CDR3 protein: CASSLGPDSYGYTF

clone size: .
V gene: TRBV2
D gene: TRBD2
J gene: TRBJ2-1
CDR3 DNA: TGTGCCAGCCTACTAGCGGTCGACAATGAGCAGTTCTTC
CDR3 protein: CASLLAVDNEQFF

clone size: once
V gene: TRBV10-3
D gene: .
J gene: TRBJ1-5
CDR3 DNA: TGTGCCATCAGTGGGGGGCCAGAAAATCAGCCCCAGCATTTT
CDR3 protein: CAISGGPENQPQHF

clone size: .
V gene: TRBV25-1
D gene: TRBD1
J gene: TRBJ2-1
CDR3 DNA: TGTGCCAGCAGGGAAAGCAGGGGGCGCGGGTACAATGAGCAGTTCTTC
CDR3 protein: CASRESRGRGYNEQFF

clone size: once
V gene: TRBV2
D gene: .
J gene: TRBJ1-1
CDR3 DNA: TGTGCCAGCATCCTAGGAAACACTGAAGCTTTCTTT
CDR3 protein: CASILGNTEAFF

clone size: .
V gene: TRBV11-1
D gene: .
J gene: TRBJ2-7
CDR3 DNA: TGTGCCAGCAGCTTAGAGGCAGGCCCCTACGAGCAGTACTTC
CDR3 protein: CASSLEAGPYEQYF

clone size: .
V gene: TRBV6-1
D gene: .
J gene: TRBJ2-3
CDR3 DNA: TGTGCCAGCACCCGACAGTTTAGCACAGATACGCAGTATTTT
CDR3 protein: CASTRQFSTDTQYF

clone size: .
V gene: TRBV4-3
D gene: .
J gene: TRBJ1-4
CDR3 DNA: TGCGCCAGCAGCCAAGAAACACAGGGCCCAATTAATGAAAAACTGTTTTTT
CDR3 protein: CASSQETQGPINEKLFF

clone size: .
V gene: TRBV5-4
D gene: TRBD1
J gene: TRBJ2-7
CDR3 DNA: TGTGCCAGCAGCTCCGAAAAAACGACAGGGAACCCCTACGAGCAGTACTTC
CDR3 protein: CASSSEKTTGNPYEQYF

clone size: .
V gene: TRBV11-2
D gene: .
J gene: TRBJ2-7
CDR3 DNA: TGTGCCAGCAGCTTATTAGAGTCCTACGAGCAGTACTTC
CDR3 protein: CASSLLESYEQYF

clone size: .
V gene: TRBV15
D gene: TRBD2
J gene: TRBJ2-1
CDR3 DNA: TGTGCCACCAGCAGAGAATGGGCTAGCGGGACCGATGAGCAGTTCTTC
CDR3 protein: CATSREWASGTDEQFF

clone size: .
V gene: TRBV29-1
D gene: TRBD1
J gene: TRBJ1-1
CDR3 DNA: TGCAGCGCGTACGAAACAGGGGTTGTTACACCACCTGGTTTAGCTTTCTTT
CDR3 protein: CSAYETGVVTPPGLAFF

clone size: .
V gene: TRBV2
D gene: .
J gene: TRBJ1-2
CDR3 DNA: TGTGCCAGCAGTTGGATCAGGGAAGGCTACACCTTC
CDR3 protein: CASSWIREGYTF

clone size: .
V gene: TRBV9
D gene: TRBD1
J gene: TRBJ1-1
CDR3 DNA: TGTGCCAGCAGCGTAGTAACAGGGGGCACTGAAGCTTTCTTT
CDR3 protein: CASSVVTGGTEAFF

clone size: .
V gene: TRBV27
D gene: TRBD2
J gene: TRBJ2-7
CDR3 DNA: TGTGCCAGCAGTCTTAGCGGAACCGGGAGGGCGGGAGAGCAGTACTTC
CDR3 protein: CASSLSGTGRAGEQYF

clone size: .
V gene: TRBV28
D gene: .
J gene: TRBJ1-2
CDR3 DNA: TGTGCCAGCAGTTTATACCCGGGATTCTACACCTTC
CDR3 protein: CASSLYPGFYTF

clone size: .
V gene: TRBV18
D gene: TRBD1
J gene: TRBJ2-5
CDR3 DNA: TGTGCCAGTTTGGACAGGGGAAGAGAGACCCAGTACTTC
CDR3 protein: CASLDRGRETQYF

clone size: .
V gene: TRBV6-5
D gene: .
J gene: TRBJ2-1
CDR3 DNA: TGTGCCAGCAGTTACTCGAGTCTCTCCTACAATGAGCAGTTCTTC
CDR3 protein: CASSYSSLSYNEQFF

clone size: .
V gene: TRBV30
D gene: .
J gene: TRBJ2-1
CDR3 DNA: TGTGCCTGGAGTGATTCAGCGGGTCTACTCTCCTACAATGAGCAGTTCTTC
CDR3 protein: CAWSDSAGLLSYNEQFF

clone size: .
V gene: TRBV15
D gene: .
J gene: TRBJ1-3
CDR3 DNA: TGTGCCACCAGCAGAGATTTTGACTGGTACTCTGGAAACACCATATATTTT
CDR3 protein: CATSRDFDWYSGNTIYF

clone size: .
V gene: TRBV27
D gene: .
J gene: TRBJ1-2
CDR3 DNA: TGTGCCAGCAGTCCCCGCGGAGCCGCAAACTACTATGGCTACACCTTC
CDR3 protein: CASSPRGAANYYGYTF

clone size: .
V gene: TRBV29-1
D gene: .
J gene: TRBJ1-2
CDR3 DNA: TGCAGCGTTGAAGATCAGAGGATGAGCGGCTACACCTTC
CDR3 protein: CSVEDQRMSGYTF

clone size: .
V gene: TRBV5-1
D gene: .
J gene: TRBJ2-5
CDR3 DNA: TGCGCCAGCAGCTTGGGGCAGAACCAAGAGACCCAGTACTTC
CDR3 protein: CASSLGQNQETQYF

clone size: .
V gene: TRBV6-1
D gene: TRBD1
J gene: TRBJ1-1
CDR3 DNA: TGTGCCAGCAGCCTGGACAGGGGTAAAAACACTGAAGCTTTCTTT
CDR3 protein: CASSLDRGKNTEAFF

clone size: .
V gene: TRBV6-6
D gene: .
J gene: TRBJ2-5
CDR3 DNA: TGTGCCAGCAGTCGCCTTCATCCAGGGCGCCAAGAGACCCAGTACTTC
CDR3 protein: CASSRLHPGRQETQYF

clone size: once
V gene: TRBV4-2
D gene: .
J gene: TRBJ2-7
CDR3 DNA: TGTGCCAGCAGCGCGGACCGGGAACTCAACGAGCAGTACTTC
CDR3 protein: CASSADRELNEQYF

clone size: .
V gene: TRBV18
D gene: TRBD2
J gene: TRBJ2-7
CDR3 DNA: TGTGCCAGCTCCCCTTTCGGGTCTAGCGGGAGTTCCTACGAGCAGTACTTC
CDR3 protein: CASSPFGSSGSSYEQYF